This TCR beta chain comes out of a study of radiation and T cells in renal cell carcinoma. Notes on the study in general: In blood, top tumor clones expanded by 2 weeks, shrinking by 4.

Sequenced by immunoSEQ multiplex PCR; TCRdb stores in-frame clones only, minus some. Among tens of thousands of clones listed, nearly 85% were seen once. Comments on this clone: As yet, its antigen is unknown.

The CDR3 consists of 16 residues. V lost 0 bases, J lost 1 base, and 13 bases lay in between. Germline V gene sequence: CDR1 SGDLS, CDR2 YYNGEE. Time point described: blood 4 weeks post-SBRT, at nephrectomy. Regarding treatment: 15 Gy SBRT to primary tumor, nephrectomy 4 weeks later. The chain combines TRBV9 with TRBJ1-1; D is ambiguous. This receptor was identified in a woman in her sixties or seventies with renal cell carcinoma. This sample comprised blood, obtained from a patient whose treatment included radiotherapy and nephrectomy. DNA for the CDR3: TGTGCCAGCAGCGTAGACCCGACTCTCTGGAACACTGAAGCTTTCTTT. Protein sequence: CASSVDPTLWNTEAFF.